The entry that follows covers one T cell receptor (beta chain) sequence. The data were obtained in a study of blood T cell repertoires in COVID-19. In the study overall: The United States, Italy and Spain provided the acute and convalescent COVID-19 samples. The cDNA or gDNA used as material had been derived from T cells, B-cell-depleted T cells, or PBMCs.

V lost 8 bases to trimming and J lost 7 bases; unmatched junction nucleotides: 5. Germline lookup yields CDR1 MNHEY and CDR2 SVGAGI. The length of the CDR3 is 13 residues. Authors' analysis steps: It was from reference gene primer amplification that nucleated cell counts were estimated. The protocol was immunoSEQ multiplex PCR, while the TCRdb copy is restricted to in-frame clones and leaves out a portion. That table is the source of V, J and clone size, and D and trimming were worked out from the DNA. In the table there are some 170,000 clones, around 81% of which are singletons. The V gene is TRBV6-5, the J gene TRBJ1-5; 10 bases match TRBD1. This TCR was recovered from a man in his sixties with active or convalescent COVID-19. The sequenced sample consisted of peripheral blood. CDR3 bases: TGTGCCAGCGCCTTGGACAGGGGGCAGCCCCAGCATTTT. This codes for CASALDRGQPQHF.